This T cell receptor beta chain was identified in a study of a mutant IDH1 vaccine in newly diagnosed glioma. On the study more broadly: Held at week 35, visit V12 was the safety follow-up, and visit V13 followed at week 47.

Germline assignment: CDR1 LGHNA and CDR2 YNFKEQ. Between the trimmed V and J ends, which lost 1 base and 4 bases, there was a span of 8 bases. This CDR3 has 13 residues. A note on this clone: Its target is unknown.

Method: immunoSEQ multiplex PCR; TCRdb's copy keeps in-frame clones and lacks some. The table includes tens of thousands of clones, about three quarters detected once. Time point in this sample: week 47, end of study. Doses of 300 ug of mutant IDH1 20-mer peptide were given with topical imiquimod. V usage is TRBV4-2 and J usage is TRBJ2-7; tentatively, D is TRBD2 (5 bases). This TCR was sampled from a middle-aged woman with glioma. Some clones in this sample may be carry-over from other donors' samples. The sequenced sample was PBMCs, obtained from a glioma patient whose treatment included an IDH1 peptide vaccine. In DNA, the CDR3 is TGTGCCAGCAGCCAAGCTCCGGGGTACGAGCAGTACTTC. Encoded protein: CASSQAPGYEQYF.